What follows are 22 T cell receptor beta chains derived from one specimen sequenced in a study of human T cells and chemical hapten exposure. In TCRdb, the RACE reads were re-called with MiXCR into one record per CDR3 protein. The table shows 350,000 to 400,000 distinct CDR3 sequences, with approximately 5.1% occurring only once. Time point of the sample: pre-sensitization, week 0. Sample treatment: therapeutic diphenylcyclopropenone sensitization with weekly scalp DPC. The sequencing used whole blood, collected in connection with sensitization to the hapten diphenylcyclopropenone (DPC). Receptors were obtained from a woman between 45 and 60 years old with alopecia areata. Some clones in this sample may be carry-over from other donors' samples.

This clonotype was seen only a few times. The V and J genes are TRBV3-1 and TRBJ2-5; the match to TRBD2 covers 8 bases. CDR3 length equals 14 residues. CDR1 is LGHDT, CDR2 YNNKEL, per germline (reference sequence). V was clipped by 7 bases and J by 2 bases; unmatched bases: 6. The CDR3 nucleotides read TGTGCCAGCAACTCCGGGACTAGTCAAGAGACCCAGTACTTC. Its translation: CASNSGTSQETQYF.

This clonotype was recorded at least ten times. The chain employs TRBV7-9 and TRBJ2-3, with TRBD1 as a possible D gene (6 bases). The CDR3 has 14 residues. Germline lookup yields CDR1 SEHNR and CDR2 FQNEAQ (reference sequence). V was clipped by 4 bases and J by 1 base, with 9 bases between them. CDR3 residues: CASSSKGGTDTQYF. The CDR3 DNA reads as TGTGCCAGCAGCTCCAAGGGGGGCACAGATACGCAGTATTTT.

This clonotype turned up a few times. The genes are TRBV3-1 and TRBJ1-4, with a possible D match to TRBD1 (5 bases). This CDR3 has 16 residues. Germline values: CDR1 LGHDT, CDR2 YNNKEL (reference sequence). V was trimmed by 1 base and J by 0 bases, leaving 9 bases between them. CDR3 region: CASSQGGTATNEKLFF. In DNA, the CDR3 is TGTGCCAGCAGCCAAGGCGGGACCGCAACTAATGAAAAACTGTTTTTT.

Only a few counts were recorded for this clonotype. The rearrangement links TRBV6-5 to TRBJ1-5; a weak D match, TRBD1 (5 bases). The V and J ends lost 4 bases and 5 bases respectively, with 9 bases between them. CDR3 length: 13 amino acids. The germline V gene has CDR1 MNHEY and CDR2 SVGAGI. The CDR3 is CASSWDGYQPQHF. Written as DNA, the CDR3 is TGTGCCAGCAGTTGGGACGGATATCAGCCCCAGCATTTT.

This clonotype was detected many times. The rearrangement uses TRBV28 and TRBJ2-4, with D hard to call. Trimming removed 3 bases from V and 6 bases from J, with 12 bases in between. The CDR3 consists of 14 residues. Germline assignment: CDR1 MDHEN and CDR2 SYDVKM. The CDR3 region is CASSFRGAGNIQYF. CDR3 nucleotide sequence: TGTGCCAGCAGTTTTCGAGGCGCTGGAAACATTCAGTACTTC.

This chain links TRBV19 with TRBJ1-5; TRBD1 aligns across 8 bases. The germline V gene encodes CDR1 LNHDA and CDR2 SQIVND (reference sequence). V gave up 6 bases and J gave up 4 bases; unmatched junction bases: 8. The CDR3 extends over 15 amino acids. CDR3 nucleotide sequence: TGTGCCAGTAGGAAGGCAGGGGGCTCAAATCAGCCCCAGCATTTT. Its protein is CASRKAGGSNQPQHF.

This clonotype has ten or more counts. The chain combines TRBV4-3 with TRBJ2-3; 9 bases are a match to TRBD1. After removal of 3 bases from V and 4 bases from J, the junction contained 5 bases not matched to a gene. This CDR3 region has 15 residues. Germline CDR1 LGHNA, CDR2 YSLEER. CDR3 sequence: CASSHTGGFSDTQYF. In nucleotides, the CDR3 is TGCGCCAGCAGCCACACAGGGGGCTTTTCAGATACGCAGTATTTT.

The rearrangement links TRBV28 to TRBJ1-6; 8 nucleotides agree with TRBD1. CDR1 and CDR2 from the germline V gene are MDHEN and SYDVKM. The J segment lost 7 bases and the V segment lost 4 bases, leaving 3 bases of the junction unmatched. CDR3 size: 14 residues. The CDR3 sequence is CASSWDRPNSPLHF. DNA of the CDR3: TGTGCCAGCAGTTGGGACAGGCCGAATTCACCCCTCCACTTT.

Only a few counts were recorded for this clonotype. The chain has TRBV29-1 and TRBJ1-1, with D possibly matching TRBD1 (5 bases). V was shortened by 3 bases and J by 2 bases, with 10 bases between the two germline ends. The V gene's germline CDR1 is SQVTM and CDR2 ANQGSEA. CDR3 size: 13 residues. CDR3 sequence (DNA): TGCAGCGTTGAGGACACAGGTAACACTGAAGCTTTCTTT. Residues: CSVEDTGNTEAFF. The variable domain in full, completed from reference TRBV29-1 and TRBJ1-1, reads SAVISQKPSRDICQRGTSLTIQCQVDSQVTMMFWYRQQPGQSLTLIATANQGSEATYESGFVIDKFPISRPNLTFSTLTVSNMSPEDSSIYLCSVEDTGNTEAFFGQGTRLTVV.

Only a few counts were recorded for this clonotype. The J gene is TRBJ2-3, the V gene TRBV6-1, with TRBD1 identical over 9 bases. The CDR3 runs to 14 residues. The J segment lost 4 bases and the V segment lost 4 bases, leaving 3 bases of the junction unmatched. CDR1 and CDR2 from the germline V gene are MNHNS and SASEGT. For the CDR3, the DNA is TGTGCCAGCAGTGGACAGGGGGGCGCAGATACGCAGTATTTT. It is translated as CASSGQGGADTQYF.

The CDR3 sequence: CASSHPGTSGTEAFF. CDR3 coding DNA: TGTGCCAGCAGCCATCCCGGGACTAGCGGCACTGAAGCTTTCTTT. The chain recombines TRBV12-3 or TRBV12-4 with TRBJ1-1; D perhaps matches TRBD1 (5 bases). V gave up 6 bases and J gave up 4 bases, with 18 bases separating them. The CDR3 runs 15 residues.

This clonotype was observed a handful of times. This chain links TRBV11-2 with TRBJ2-3, with D perhaps being TRBD1 or TRBD2 (5 bases each). The CDR3 has 15 residues. Germline V lookup: CDR1 SGHAT, CDR2 FQNNGV. V was shortened by 0 bases and J by 6 bases, with 13 bases between the two germline ends. CDR3 nucleotides: TGTGCCAGCAGCTTAGATGGGACCGCCTGGGATACGCAGTATTTT. This sequence encodes CASSLDGTAWDTQYF.

This clonotype showed up many times. This chain connects TRBV20-1 to TRBJ1-2; D unclear. V shed 2 bases and J shed 8 bases, with 18 bases lying between them. CDR3 length: 14 amino acids. Looked up from germline, CDR1 is DFQATT and CDR2 is SNEGSKA (reference sequence). The CDR3 is CSARTSRGREGYTF. The CDR3, as DNA: TGCAGTGCTAGAACATCCCGGGGAAGAGAGGGCTACACCTTC.

Comment on this clonotype: This could be a read error, since a much larger clone is one nucleotide away. The chain is built from TRBV5-1 and TRBJ2-7, with TRBD2 as a possible D gene (6 bases). CDR1 and CDR2 (germline): SGHRS, YFSETQ. This CDR3 has 13 residues. V was shortened by 6 bases and J by 7 bases, with 17 bases between the two germline ends. The CDR3 reads CASTLDLSGEQYF. CDR3 DNA: TGCGCCAGCACCCTAGACTTGAGCGGGGAGCAGTACTTC. The full variable domain, completed using reference TRBV5-1 and TRBJ2-7, is KAGVTQTPRYLIKTRGQQVTLSCSPISGHRSVSWYQQTPGQGLQFLFEYFSETQRNKGNFPGRFSGRQFSNSRSEMNVSTLELGDSALYLCASTLDLSGEQYFGPGTRLTVT.

This clonotype occurred many times. The gene calls are TRBV7-3 and TRBJ1-2; D gene unclear. Germline lookup yields CDR1 SGHTA and CDR2 FQGTGA. The length of the CDR3 is 15 residues. Trimming pared 5 bases from V and 0 bases from J, leaving 13 bases between. CDR3 amino acids: CASSQQDGANYGYTF. In DNA, the CDR3 is TGTGCCAGCAGCCAGCAGGACGGCGCTAACTATGGCTACACCTTC.

This chain joins TRBV12-3 or TRBV12-4 and TRBJ1-1, with a possible D match to TRBD1 (5 bases). CDR3 size: 14 residues. V shed 6 bases and J shed 3 bases, with 14 bases lying between them. For the CDR3, the DNA is TGTGCCAGCAGGGCGACAGCGAAGGACACTGAAGCTTTCTTT. Protein product: CASRATAKDTEAFF.

The gene calls are TRBV5-1 and TRBJ1-1; D perhaps matches TRBD1 (5 bases). The V and J ends lost 4 bases and 1 base respectively, with 11 bases between them. The CDR3 consists of 14 residues. Germline V CDR1 and CDR2: SGHRS, YFSETQ. The CDR3 loop reads CASSPDRRNTEAFF. The CDR3 region has the DNA TGCGCCAGCAGCCCTGACAGAAGGAACACTGAAGCTTTCTTT.

This clonotype was detected ten times or more. This chain links TRBV7-9 with TRBJ1-1; D is perhaps TRBD1 (5 bases). CDR3 size: 14 residues. Trimming shortened V by 5 bases and J by 1 base, and 11 bases separated the two germline ends. CDR1 and CDR2 from the germline V gene are SEHNR and FQNEAQ (reference sequence). The CDR3 DNA reads TGTGCCAGCAGCGGACCGACAGCGAACACTGAAGCTTTCTTT. Protein: CASSGPTANTEAFF.

Many counts were recorded for this clonotype. The chain combines TRBV11-2 with TRBJ2-5; the D is unclear. This CDR3 region has 16 residues. Trimming removed 2 bases from V and 1 base from J, with 14 bases in between. Germline V gene sequence: CDR1 SGHAT, CDR2 FQNNGV. The CDR3 protein is CASSLKITRFQETQYF. CDR3 coding DNA: TGTGCCAGCAGCTTAAAGATAACGAGGTTCCAAGAGACCCAGTACTTC.

This clonotype was found many times. The V call is TRBV6-5, the J call TRBJ2-3, with D tentatively TRBD1 (6 bases). CDR1 is MNHEY and CDR2 is SVGAGI in the germline V gene. Trimming took off 10 bases at V and 2 bases at J, with 10 bases between the two ends. The CDR3 length is 12 residues. CDR3 DNA: TGTGCCACCCGGGACAACACAGATACGCAGTATTTT. Translation gives CATRDNTDTQYF.

This clonotype has a count of ten or more. The chain couples TRBV20-1 to TRBJ2-1; 10 nucleotides match TRBD1. The CDR3 totals 14 residues. Per germline, CDR1 DFQATT and CDR2 SNEGSKA (reference sequence). For the CDR3, the DNA is TGCACCATGCACATCCGGGACAGGGGACCTGAGCAGTTCTTC. Translated, it gives CTMHIRDRGPEQFF.

The chain carries TRBV6-2 or TRBV6-3 and TRBJ1-6; 7 nucleotides line up with TRBD1. Germline V gene data show CDR1 as MNHEY and CDR2 as SVGEGT. V dropped 2 bases and J dropped 7; count of bases not matched to a gene: 5. CDR3 length: 15 residues. CDR3 DNA sequence: TGTGCCAGCAGTTACGGGGACAGAGAAAATTCACCCCTCCACTTT. Its protein is CASSYGDRENSPLHF.